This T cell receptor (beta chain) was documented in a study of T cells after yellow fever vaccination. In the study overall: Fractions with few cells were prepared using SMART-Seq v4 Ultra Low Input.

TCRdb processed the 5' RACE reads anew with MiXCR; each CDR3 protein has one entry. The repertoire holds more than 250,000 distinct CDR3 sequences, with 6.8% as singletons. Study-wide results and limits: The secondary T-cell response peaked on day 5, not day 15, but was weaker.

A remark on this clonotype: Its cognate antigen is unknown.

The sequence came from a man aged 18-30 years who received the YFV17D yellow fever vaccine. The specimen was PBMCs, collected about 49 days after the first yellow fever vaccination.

The CDR3 DNA reads TGTGCCAGCAGTTCCTCAGCTAGCGGGTTCCAAGAGACCCAGTACTTC. Translated, it gives CASSSSASGFQETQYF. This chain uses TRBV28 with TRBJ2-5; 8 positions agree with TRBD2. V was clipped by 4 bases and J by 1 base; unmatched bases: 8. The CDR3 runs to 16 residues. Germline values: CDR1 MDHEN, CDR2 SYDVKM.